These T cell receptor beta chains were read from a single sample in a study of T cells in Graves' hyperthyroidism and ophthalmopathy. TCRdb reprocessed the multiplex PCR reads via MiXCR and lists one record per CDR3 protein. This table has around 690,000 distinct CDR3 sequences, around 21% appearing once. The sample consisted of blood. These receptors all stem from a man aged 30-40 years with Graves' ophthalmopathy. Both conserved end residues are part of each CDR3. D genes are given only for firm matches. The size entry is marked missing in some rows and otherwise reads once, few, many or a size class.

D gene,J gene,V gene,clone size,CDR3 DNA,CDR3 protein
NA,TRBJ1-5,TRBV28,many,TGTGCCAGCAGTCCTGCCCAGGGATTGTTCGGCTATCAGCCCCAGCATTTT,CASSPAQGLFGYQPQHF
TRBD2,TRBJ2-2,TRBV10-2,NA,TGCGCCAGCAGGGACCTAGCGGGAGGTAACACCGGGGAGCTGTTTTTT,CASRDLAGGNTGELFF
NA,TRBJ2-3,TRBV30,few,TGTGCCTGGAGTGTCGATCCTGTTAGCACAGATACGCAGTATTTT,CAWSVDPVSTDTQYF
NA,TRBJ1-5,TRBV20-1,many,TGCAGTGCTGATCCCGGGGTCGGCAATCAGCCCCAGCATTTT,CSADPGVGNQPQHF
NA,TRBJ2-2,TRBV20-1,NA,TGCAGTGCTAAGAAGTCCCTAACGAACACCGGGGAGCTGTTTTTT,CSAKKSLTNTGELFF
TRBD1,TRBJ1-1,TRBV9,few,TGTGCCAGCAGCGCGGACAGGGGCACTGAAGCTTTCTTT,CASSADRGTEAFF
NA,TRBJ2-1,TRBV20-1,NA,TGCAGTGCTAGAGATCTGGGTTCATGGAATGAGCAGTTCTTC,CSARDLGSWNEQFF
NA,TRBJ1-5,TRBV19,few,TGTGCCAGTAGTCCCCAGACACCCTATAGCAATCAGCCCCAGCATTTT,CASSPQTPYSNQPQHF
NA,TRBJ2-7,TRBV28,few,TGTGCCAGCAGTCCCAGGGGCGAGCAGTACTTC,CASSPRGEQYF
TRBD1,TRBJ2-2,TRBV11-1,NA,TGTGCCAGCAGCTTAGCCCAGGGGGCTGCGAACACCGGGGAGCTGTTTTTT,CASSLAQGAANTGELFF
TRBD2,TRBJ2-1,TRBV5-1,many,TGCGCCAGCAGCTGGGGACTAGCGGGAAACGACAATGAGCAGTTCTTC,CASSWGLAGNDNEQFF
NA,TRBJ2-1,TRBV20-1,few,TGCAGTGCTAGAGAATCAGCGGAGCACTACAATGAGCAGTTCTTC,CSARESAEHYNEQFF
TRBD2,TRBJ2-1,TRBV5-5,NA,TGTGCCAGCAGCTTGGCCGGGAGCGGGAGAGACAATGAGCAGTTCTTC,CASSLAGSGRDNEQFF
NA,TRBJ1-5,TRBV28,NA,TGTGCCAGCAGTTTCACAGGGCCCAATCAGCCCCAGCATTTT,CASSFTGPNQPQHF
NA,TRBJ2-7,TRBV12-3/TRBV12-4,few,TGTGCCAGCAGTCCAGTATCGGGTACCTACGAGCAGTACTTC,CASSPVSGTYEQYF
NA,TRBJ2-2,TRBV10-3,NA,TGTGCCACCTCCCTAGGGGGAGGCCAGGGCACCGGGGAGCTGTTTTTT,CATSLGGGQGTGELFF
TRBD1,TRBJ1-2,TRBV4-2,NA,TGTGCCAGCAGCCAAGACCCTCAGACAGGGATGAACTATGGCTACACCTTC,CASSQDPQTGMNYGYTF
NA,TRBJ2-3,TRBV4-2,NA,TGTGCCAGCAGCCAAGAGGCGGCCGGAGTCGGCACAGATACGCAGTATTTT,CASSQEAAGVGTDTQYF
NA,TRBJ2-1,TRBV2,NA,TGTGCCTTACGGACCGGGAGCAGCAATGAGCAGTTCTTC,CALRTGSSNEQFF
TRBD1,TRBJ2-5,TRBV6-2/TRBV6-3,many,TGTGCCAGCAGGGATCGTCTTCGGCCACAGGGGCGGAAAGAGACCCAGTACTTC,CASRDRLRPQGRKETQYF